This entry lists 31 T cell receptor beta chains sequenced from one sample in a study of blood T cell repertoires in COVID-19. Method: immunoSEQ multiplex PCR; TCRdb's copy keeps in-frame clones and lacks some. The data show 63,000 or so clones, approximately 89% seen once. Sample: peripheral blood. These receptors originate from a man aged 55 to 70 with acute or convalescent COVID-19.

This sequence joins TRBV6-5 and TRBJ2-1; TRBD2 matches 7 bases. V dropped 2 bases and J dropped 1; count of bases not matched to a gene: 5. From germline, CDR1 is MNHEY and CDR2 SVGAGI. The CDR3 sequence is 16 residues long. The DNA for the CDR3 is TGTGCCAGCAGTTACGAGCTAGCGGCATCCTACAATGAGCAGTTCTTC. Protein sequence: CASSYELAASYNEQFF.

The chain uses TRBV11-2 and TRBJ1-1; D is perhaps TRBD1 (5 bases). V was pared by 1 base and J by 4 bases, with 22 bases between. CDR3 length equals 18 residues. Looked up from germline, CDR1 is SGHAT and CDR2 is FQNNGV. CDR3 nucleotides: TGTGCCAGCAGCTTAGGTTGGGGGGTGGAGAAAGGTGGCACTGAAGCTTTCTTT. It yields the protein CASSLGWGVEKGGTEAFF.

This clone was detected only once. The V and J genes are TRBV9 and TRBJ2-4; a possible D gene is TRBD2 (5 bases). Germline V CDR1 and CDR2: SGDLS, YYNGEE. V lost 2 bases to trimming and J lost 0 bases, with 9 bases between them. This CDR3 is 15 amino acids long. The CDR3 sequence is CASSVSGLAKNIQYF. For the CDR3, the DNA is TGTGCCAGCAGCGTTTCAGGACTAGCCAAAAACATTCAGTACTTC.

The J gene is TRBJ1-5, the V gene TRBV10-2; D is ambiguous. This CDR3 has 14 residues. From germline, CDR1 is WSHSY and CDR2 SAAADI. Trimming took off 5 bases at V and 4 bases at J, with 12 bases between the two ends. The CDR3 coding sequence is TGCGCCAGCAGTCACTATTGGGAGAATCAGCCCCAGCATTTT. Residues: CASSHYWENQPQHF.

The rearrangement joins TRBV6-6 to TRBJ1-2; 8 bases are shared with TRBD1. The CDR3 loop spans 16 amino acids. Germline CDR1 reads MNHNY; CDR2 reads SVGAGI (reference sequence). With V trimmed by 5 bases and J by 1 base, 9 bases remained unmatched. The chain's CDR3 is CASSQTGEQFNYGYTF. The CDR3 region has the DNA TGTGCCAGCAGTCAGACAGGGGAGCAATTTAACTATGGCTACACCTTC.

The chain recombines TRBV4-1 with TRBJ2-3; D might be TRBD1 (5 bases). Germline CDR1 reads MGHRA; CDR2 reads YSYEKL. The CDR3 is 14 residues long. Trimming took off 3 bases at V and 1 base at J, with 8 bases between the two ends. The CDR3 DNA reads TGCGCCAGCAGCCAGAGACAGCGCACAGATACGCAGTATTTT. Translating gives CASSQRQRTDTQYF.

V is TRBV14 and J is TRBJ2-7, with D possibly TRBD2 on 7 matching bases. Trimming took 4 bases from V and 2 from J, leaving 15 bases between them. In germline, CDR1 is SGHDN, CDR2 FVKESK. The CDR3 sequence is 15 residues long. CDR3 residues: CASSPLGGATYEQYF. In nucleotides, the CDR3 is TGTGCCAGCAGCCCCCTAGGGGGGGCGACCTACGAGCAGTACTTC. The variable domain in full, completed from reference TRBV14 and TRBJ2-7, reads EAGVTQFPSHSVIEKGQTVTLRCDPISGHDNLYWYRRVMGKEIKFLLHFVKESKQDESGMPNNRFLAERTGGTYSTLKVQPAELEDSGVYFCASSPLGGATYEQYFGPGTRLTVT.

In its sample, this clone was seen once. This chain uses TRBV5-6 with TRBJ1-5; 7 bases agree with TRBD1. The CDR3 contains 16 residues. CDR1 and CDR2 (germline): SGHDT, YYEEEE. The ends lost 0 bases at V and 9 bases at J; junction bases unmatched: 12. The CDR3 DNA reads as TGTGCCAGCAGCTTGGCAGGGGGGACAGACCAAGGGCCCCAGCATTTT. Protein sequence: CASSLAGGTDQGPQHF.

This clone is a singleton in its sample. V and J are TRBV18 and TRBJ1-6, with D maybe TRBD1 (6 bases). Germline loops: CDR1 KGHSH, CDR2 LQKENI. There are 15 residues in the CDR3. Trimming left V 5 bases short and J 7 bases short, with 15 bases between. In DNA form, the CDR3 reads TGTGCCAGCTCAGGACAGTCCCGCGGGAATTCACCCCTCCACTTT. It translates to CASSGQSRGNSPLHF.

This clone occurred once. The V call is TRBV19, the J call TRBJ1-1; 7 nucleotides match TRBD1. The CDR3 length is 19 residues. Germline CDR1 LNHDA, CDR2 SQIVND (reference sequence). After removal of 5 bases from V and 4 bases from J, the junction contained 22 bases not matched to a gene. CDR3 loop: CASSVNLRMGRQGTTEAFF. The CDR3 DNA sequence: TGTGCCAGTAGTGTTAATTTACGTATGGGAAGACAGGGAACCACTGAAGCTTTCTTT.

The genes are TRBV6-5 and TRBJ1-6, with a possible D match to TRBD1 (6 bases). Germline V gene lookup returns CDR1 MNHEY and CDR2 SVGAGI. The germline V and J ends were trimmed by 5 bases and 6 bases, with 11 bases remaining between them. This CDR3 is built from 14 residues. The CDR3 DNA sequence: TGTGCCAGCAGTCGGGGACAAAGTAATTCACCCCTCCACTTT. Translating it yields CASSRGQSNSPLHF.

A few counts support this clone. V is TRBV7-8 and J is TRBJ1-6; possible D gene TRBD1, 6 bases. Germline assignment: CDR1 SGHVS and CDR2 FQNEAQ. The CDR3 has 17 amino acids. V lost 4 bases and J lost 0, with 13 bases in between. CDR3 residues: CASSSTGLGSYNSPLHF. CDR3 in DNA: TGTGCCAGCAGCTCAACAGGGTTGGGCTCCTATAATTCACCCCTCCACTTT.

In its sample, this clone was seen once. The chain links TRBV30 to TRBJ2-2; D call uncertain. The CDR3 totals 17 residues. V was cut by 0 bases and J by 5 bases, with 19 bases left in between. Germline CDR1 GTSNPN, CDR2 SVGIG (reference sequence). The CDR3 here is CAWSVYRPYTGTGELFF. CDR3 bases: TGTGCCTGGAGTGTTTATAGGCCGTACACCGGGACCGGGGAGCTGTTTTTT.

The CDR3 DNA reads as TGTGCCAGCAGCGCATCCGGGACAGCATCCTACGAGCAGTACTTC. Residues: CASSASGTASYEQYF. V usage is TRBV7-8 and J usage is TRBJ2-7; 7 bases are a match to TRBD1. The CDR3 has 15 amino acids. Germline V gene lookup returns CDR1 SGHVS and CDR2 FQNEAQ. The trim removed 5 bases at V and 1 base at J, leaving 8 bases unmatched.

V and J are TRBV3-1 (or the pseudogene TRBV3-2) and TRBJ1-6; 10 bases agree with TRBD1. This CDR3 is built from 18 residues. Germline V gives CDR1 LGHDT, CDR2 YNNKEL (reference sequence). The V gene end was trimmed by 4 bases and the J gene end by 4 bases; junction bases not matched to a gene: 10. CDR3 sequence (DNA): TGTGCCAGCAGCCGATCCGGGACAGGGGCTGTATATAATTCACCCCTCCACTTT. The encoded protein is CASSRSGTGAVYNSPLHF.

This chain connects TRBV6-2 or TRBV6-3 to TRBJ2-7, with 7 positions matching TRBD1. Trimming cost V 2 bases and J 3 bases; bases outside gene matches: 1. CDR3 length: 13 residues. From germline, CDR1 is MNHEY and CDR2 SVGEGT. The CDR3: CASSYRDSYEQYF. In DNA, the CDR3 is TGTGCCAGCAGTTACAGGGACAGCTACGAGCAGTACTTC.

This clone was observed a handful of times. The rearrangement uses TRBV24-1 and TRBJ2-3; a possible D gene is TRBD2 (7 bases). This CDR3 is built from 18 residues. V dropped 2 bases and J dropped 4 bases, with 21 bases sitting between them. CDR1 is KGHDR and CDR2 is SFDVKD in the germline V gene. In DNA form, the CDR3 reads TGTGCCACCAGTGATTGGGACATTGGGCGGGGGTCCCCAGATACGCAGTATTTT. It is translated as CATSDWDIGRGSPDTQYF.

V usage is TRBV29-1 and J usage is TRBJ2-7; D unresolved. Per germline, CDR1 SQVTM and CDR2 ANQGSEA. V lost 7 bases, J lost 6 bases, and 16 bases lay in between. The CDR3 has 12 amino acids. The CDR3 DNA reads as TGCAGCGCTGGAGCATCGGAATCCGAGCAGTACTTC. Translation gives CSAGASESEQYF.

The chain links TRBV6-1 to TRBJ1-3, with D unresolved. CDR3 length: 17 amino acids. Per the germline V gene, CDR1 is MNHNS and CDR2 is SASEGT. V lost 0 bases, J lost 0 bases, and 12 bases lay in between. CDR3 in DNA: TGTGCCAGCAGTGAAGCGTTTTACTCCGGCTCTGGAAACACCATATATTTT. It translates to CASSEAFYSGSGNTIYF.

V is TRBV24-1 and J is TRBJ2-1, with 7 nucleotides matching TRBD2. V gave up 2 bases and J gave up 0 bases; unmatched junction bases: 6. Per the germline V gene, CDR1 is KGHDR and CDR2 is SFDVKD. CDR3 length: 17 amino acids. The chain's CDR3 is CATSDWERGVSYNEQFF. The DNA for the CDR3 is TGTGCCACCAGTGATTGGGAGCGGGGAGTCTCCTACAATGAGCAGTTCTTC.

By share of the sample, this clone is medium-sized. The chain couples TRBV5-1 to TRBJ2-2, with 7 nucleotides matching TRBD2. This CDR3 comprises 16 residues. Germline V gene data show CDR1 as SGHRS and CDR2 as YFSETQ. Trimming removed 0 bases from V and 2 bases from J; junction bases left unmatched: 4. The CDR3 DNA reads TGCGCCAGCAGCTTGGACGGGGGGATCAACACCGGGGAGCTGTTTTTT. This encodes CASSLDGGINTGELFF.

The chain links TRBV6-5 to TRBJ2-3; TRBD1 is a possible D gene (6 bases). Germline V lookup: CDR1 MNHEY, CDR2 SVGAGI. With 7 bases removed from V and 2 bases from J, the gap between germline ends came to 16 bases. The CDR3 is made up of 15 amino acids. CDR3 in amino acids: CASILGQSYTDTQYF. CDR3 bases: TGTGCCAGCATTCTAGGACAGTCTTACACAGATACGCAGTATTTT.

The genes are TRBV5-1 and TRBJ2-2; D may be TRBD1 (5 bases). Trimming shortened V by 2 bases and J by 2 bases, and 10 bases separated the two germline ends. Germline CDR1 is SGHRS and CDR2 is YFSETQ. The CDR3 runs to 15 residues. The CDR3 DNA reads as TGCGCCAGCAGCTTCAGGGTCTTCAACACCGGGGAGCTGTTTTTT. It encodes CASSFRVFNTGELFF.

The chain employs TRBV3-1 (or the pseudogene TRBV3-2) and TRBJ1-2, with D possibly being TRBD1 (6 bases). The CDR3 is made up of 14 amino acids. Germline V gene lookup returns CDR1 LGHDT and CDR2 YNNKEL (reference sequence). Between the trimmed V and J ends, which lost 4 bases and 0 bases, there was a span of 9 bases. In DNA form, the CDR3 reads TGTGCCAGCAGCCCAGGGACAACTAACTATGGCTACACCTTC. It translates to CASSPGTTNYGYTF.

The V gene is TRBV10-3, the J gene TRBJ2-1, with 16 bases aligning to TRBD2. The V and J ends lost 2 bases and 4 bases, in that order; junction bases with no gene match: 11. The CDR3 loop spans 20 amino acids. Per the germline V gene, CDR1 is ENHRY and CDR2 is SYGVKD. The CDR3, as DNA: TGTGCCATCAGTGAGAACCCGGGACAGGGACTAGCGGGGGGGTACAATGAGCAGTTCTTC. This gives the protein CAISENPGQGLAGGYNEQFF.

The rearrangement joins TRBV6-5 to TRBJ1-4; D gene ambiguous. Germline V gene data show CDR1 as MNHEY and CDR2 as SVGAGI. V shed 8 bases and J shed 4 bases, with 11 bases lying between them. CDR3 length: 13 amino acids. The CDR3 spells CASRPRRNEKLFF. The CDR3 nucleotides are TGTGCCAGCCGACCGAGGCGTAATGAAAAACTGTTTTTT.

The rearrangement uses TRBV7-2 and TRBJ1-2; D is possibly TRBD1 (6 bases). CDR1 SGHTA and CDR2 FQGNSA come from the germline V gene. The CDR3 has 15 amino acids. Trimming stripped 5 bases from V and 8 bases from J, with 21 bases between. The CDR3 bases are TGTGCCAGCAGCCTCGCGCCGACAGGCGACCGCGGCTACACCTTC. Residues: CASSLAPTGDRGYTF. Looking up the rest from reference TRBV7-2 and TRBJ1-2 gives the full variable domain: GAGVSQSPSNKVTEKGKDVELRCDPISGHTALYWYRQSLGQGLEFLIYFQGNSAPDKSGLPSDRFSAERTGGSVSTLTIQRTQQEDSAVYLCASSLAPTGDRGYTFGSGTRLTVV.

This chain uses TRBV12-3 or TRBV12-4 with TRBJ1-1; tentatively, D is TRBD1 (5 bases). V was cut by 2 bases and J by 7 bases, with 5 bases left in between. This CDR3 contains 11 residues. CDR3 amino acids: CASSLRGEAFF. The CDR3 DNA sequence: TGTGCCAGCAGTTTAAGGGGTGAAGCTTTCTTT.

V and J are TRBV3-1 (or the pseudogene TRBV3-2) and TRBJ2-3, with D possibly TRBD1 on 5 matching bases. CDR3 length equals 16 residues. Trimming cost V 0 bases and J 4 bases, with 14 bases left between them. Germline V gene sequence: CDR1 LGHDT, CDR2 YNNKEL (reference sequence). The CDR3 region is CASSQELSTVPDTQYF. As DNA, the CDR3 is TGTGCCAGCAGCCAAGAACTCTCGACAGTCCCAGATACGCAGTATTTT.

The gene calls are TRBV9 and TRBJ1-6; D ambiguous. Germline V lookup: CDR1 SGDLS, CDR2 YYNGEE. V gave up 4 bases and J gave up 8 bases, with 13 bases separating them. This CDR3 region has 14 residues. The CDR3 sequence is CASSPEDRYSPLHF. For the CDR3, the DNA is TGTGCCAGCAGCCCCGAGGATAGGTATTCACCCCTCCACTTT.

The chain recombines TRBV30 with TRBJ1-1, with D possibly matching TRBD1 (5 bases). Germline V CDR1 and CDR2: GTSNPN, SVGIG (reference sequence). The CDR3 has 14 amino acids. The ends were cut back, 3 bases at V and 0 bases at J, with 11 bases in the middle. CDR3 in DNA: TGTGCCTGGAGCCCCCGGGGGATGAACACTGAAGCTTTCTTT. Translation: CAWSPRGMNTEAFF. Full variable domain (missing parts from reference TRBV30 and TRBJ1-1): SQTIHQWPATLVQPVGSPLSLECTVEGTSNPNLYWYRQAAGRGLQLLFYSVGIGQISSEVPQNLSASRPQDRQFILSSKKLLLSDSGFYLCAWSPRGMNTEAFFGQGTRLTVV.